What follows are 12 T cell receptor beta chains derived from one specimen sequenced in a study of T-cell reconstitution after alpha-beta-depleted transplantation in children. Unique molecular identifiers featured in how the TCRbeta library was prepared. TCRdb re-analysed the PCR reads in MiXCR, keeping a single row per CDR3 protein. The profile shows more than 400,000 distinct CDR3 sequences, over 9.5% of them singletons. The material was PBMCs, mostly from graft donor cells, obtained 180 days after TCRalphabeta/CD19-depleted stem cell transplant. The receptors stem from a female patient aged 2 to 10 who had a stem cell transplant for aplastic anemia, so the T cells may come from the graft donor.

The sample holds a few counts of this clonotype. The CDR3 region is CSALKTQTFTDTQYF. In DNA, the CDR3 is TGCAGTGCTCTCAAAACCCAGACCTTCACAGATACGCAGTATTTT. The rearrangement joins TRBV20-1 to TRBJ2-3; D is unresolved. V was cut by 5 bases and J by 2 bases, with 17 bases left in between. The CDR3 covers 15 residues. The germline V gene has CDR1 DFQATT and CDR2 SNEGSKA (reference sequence).

This sequence joins TRBV4-3 and TRBJ2-2; 8 bases match TRBD1. There are 16 residues in the CDR3. Trimming at V came to 4 bases and at J to 13 bases, leaving 17 bases not matched to a gene. Per the germline V gene, CDR1 is LGHNA and CDR2 is YSLEER. CDR3 in DNA: TGCGCCAGCAGCCGAAGCCCAAGACAGGGGTTGATGTGGCTGTTTTTT. It codes for CASSRSPRQGLMWLFF.

The chain has TRBV15 and TRBJ2-4; the D is unclear. V was pared by 3 bases and J by 7 bases, with 16 bases between. This CDR3 has 15 amino acids. CDR1 LNHNV and CDR2 YYDKDF come from the germline V gene (reference sequence). CDR3 coding DNA: TGTGCCACCAGCAGGTCGACGTGGGCTTTCAACATTCAGTACTTC. This sequence encodes CATSRSTWAFNIQYF. Full variable domain (outside the CDR3, taken from reference TRBV15 and TRBJ2-4): DAMVIQNPRYQVTQFGKPVTLSCSQTLNHNVMYWYQQKSSQAPKLLFHYYDKDFNNEADTPDNFQSRRPNTSFCFLDIRSPGLGDTAMYLCATSRSTWAFNIQYFGAGTRLSVL.

This clonotype was observed a handful of times. CDR3 nucleotide sequence: TGTGCCAGCAGCCAAGTTAATGGCAGCTCCTACGAGCAGTACGTC. It translates to CASSQVNGSSYEQYV. The chain is built from TRBV3-1 and TRBJ2-7; D uncertain. CDR3 length: 15 residues. Per germline, CDR1 LGHDT and CDR2 YNNKEL (reference sequence). V was pared by 1 base and J by 0 bases, with 10 bases between.

This chain links TRBV12-3 or TRBV12-4 with TRBJ1-6, with a tentative D call TRBD1 (6 bases). Trimming shortened V by 8 bases and J by 8 bases, and 16 bases separated the two germline ends. The CDR3 loop spans 14 amino acids. The CDR3 nucleotides read TGTGCCAGCCCCTGGCAGGGGCGGTATTCACCCCTCCACTTT. Amino acids: CASPWQGRYSPLHF.

In this sample, this clonotype turned up a few times. CDR3 in amino acids: CSARVFGGGRATNEQFF. In nucleotides, the CDR3 is TGCAGTGCTAGAGTCTTCGGGGGGGGACGGGCAACCAATGAGCAGTTCTTC. The genes are TRBV20-1 and TRBJ2-1; 8 positions agree with TRBD2. Germline V gene lookup returns CDR1 DFQATT and CDR2 SNEGSKA (reference sequence). Trimming cost V 1 base and J 6 bases; bases outside gene matches: 14. The CDR3 is 17 amino acids.

V is TRBV5-6 and J is TRBJ2-1; no clear D. The CDR3 has 14 residues. The germline gives CDR1 SGHDT, CDR2 YYEEEE. V dropped 0 bases and J dropped 1 base, with 5 bases sitting between them. The DNA for the CDR3 is TGTGCCAGCAGCTTGGCCTGGTCCTACAATGAGCAGTTCTTC. As protein: CASSLAWSYNEQFF.

J is TRBJ2-1 and V is TRBV9; 10 bases align to TRBD2. The V segment lost 0 bases and the J segment 6 bases; nucleotides outside the gene matches: 3. The length of the CDR3 is 15 residues. The V gene's germline CDR1 is SGDLS and CDR2 YYNGEE. The CDR3: CASSVELAGPNEQFF. DNA of the CDR3: TGTGCCAGCAGCGTAGAACTAGCGGGACCCAATGAGCAGTTCTTC.

This clonotype appeared a few times. J is TRBJ2-1 and V is TRBV7-6, with 12 bases that match TRBD2. CDR1 and CDR2 (germline): SGHVS, FNYEAQ. Unmatched junction bases numbered 10, after V lost 5 bases and J lost 8 bases. This CDR3 comprises 16 residues. CDR3 DNA sequence: TGTGCCAGCAGCCCGAAGACTAGCGGGAGCCCCCATGAGCAGTTCTTC. Amino acids: CASSPKTSGSPHEQFF. The variable domain in full, with the rest retrieved from reference TRBV7-6 and TRBJ2-1, is GAGVSQSPRYKVTKRGQDVALRCDPISGHVSLYWYRQALGQGPEFLTYFNYEAQQDKSGLPNDRFSAERPEGSISTLTIQRTEQRDSAMYRCASSPKTSGSPHEQFFGPGTRLTVL.

This clonotype was seen just once. The rearrangement uses TRBV5-1 and TRBJ1-1; no clear D gene. CDR1 SGHRS and CDR2 YFSETQ come from the germline V gene. CDR3 length: 13 residues. Trimming left V 4 bases short and J 6 bases short, with 13 bases between. CDR3 amino acids: CASSPETGAEAFF. In nucleotides, the CDR3 is TGCGCCAGCAGCCCGGAGACTGGCGCTGAAGCTTTCTTT.

The gene calls are TRBV20-1 and TRBJ2-4, with TRBD2 identical over 8 bases. V lost 5 bases to trimming and J lost 9 bases; unmatched junction nucleotides: 12. The CDR3 has 14 residues. Germline CDR1 and CDR2: DFQATT and SNEGSKA (reference sequence). CDR3 residues: CSALAGRVGGIQYF. The CDR3 DNA is TGCAGTGCTCTAGCGGGTAGGGTGGGGGGCATTCAGTACTTC.

This clonotype was detected only a few times. The rearrangement links TRBV28 to TRBJ2-3; 7 bases fit TRBD1. This CDR3 is built from 16 residues. Germline trimming cut 1 base from V and 0 bases from J; bases unmatched to any gene: 4. The germline CDR1 and CDR2 sequences are MDHEN and SYDVKM. The CDR3 nucleotides are TGTGCCAGCAGTTTATCGACAGGGTGGAGCACAGATACGCAGTATTTT. It yields the protein CASSLSTGWSTDTQYF. Filled out from reference TRBV28 and TRBJ2-3, the complete variable domain reads DVKVTQSSRYLVKRTGEKVFLECVQDMDHENMFWYRQDPGLGLRLIYFSYDVKMKEKGDIPEGYSVSREKKERFSLILESASTNQTSMYLCASSLSTGWSTDTQYFGPGTRLTVL.